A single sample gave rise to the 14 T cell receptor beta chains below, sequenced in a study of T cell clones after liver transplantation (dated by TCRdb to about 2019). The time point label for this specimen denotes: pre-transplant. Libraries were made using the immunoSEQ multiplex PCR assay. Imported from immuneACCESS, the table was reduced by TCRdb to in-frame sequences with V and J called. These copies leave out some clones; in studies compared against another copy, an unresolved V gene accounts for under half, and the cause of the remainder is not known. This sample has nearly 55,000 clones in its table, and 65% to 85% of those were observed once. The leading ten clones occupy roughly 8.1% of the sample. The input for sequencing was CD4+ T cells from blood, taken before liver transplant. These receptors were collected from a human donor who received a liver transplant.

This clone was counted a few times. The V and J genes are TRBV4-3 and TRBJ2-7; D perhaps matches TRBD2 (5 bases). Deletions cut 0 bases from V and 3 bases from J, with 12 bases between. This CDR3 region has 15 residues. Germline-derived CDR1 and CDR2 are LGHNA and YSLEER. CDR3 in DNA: TGCGCCAGCAGCCAAGATCCATCCGGGATCTACGAGCAGTACTTC. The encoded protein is CASSQDPSGIYEQYF.

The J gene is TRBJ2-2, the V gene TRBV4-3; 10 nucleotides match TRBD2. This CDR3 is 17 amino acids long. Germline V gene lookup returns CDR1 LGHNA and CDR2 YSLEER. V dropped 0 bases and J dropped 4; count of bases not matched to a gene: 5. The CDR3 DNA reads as TGCGCCAGCAGCCAAGATCGGGCTAGCGGGGGCACCGGGGAGCTGTTTTTT. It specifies CASSQDRASGGTGELFF.

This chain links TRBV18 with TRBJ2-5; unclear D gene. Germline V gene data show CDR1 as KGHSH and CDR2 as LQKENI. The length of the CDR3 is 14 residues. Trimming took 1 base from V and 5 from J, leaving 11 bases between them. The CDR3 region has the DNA TGTGCCAGCTCACCACGTTCGGTTCGGGAGACCCAGTACTTC. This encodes CASSPRSVRETQYF.

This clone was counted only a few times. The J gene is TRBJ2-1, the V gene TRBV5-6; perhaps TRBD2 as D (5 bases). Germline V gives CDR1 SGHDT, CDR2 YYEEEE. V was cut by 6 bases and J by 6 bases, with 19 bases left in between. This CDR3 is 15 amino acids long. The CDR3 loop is CASTLGGRSVNEQFF. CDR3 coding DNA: TGTGCCAGCACCCTCGGTGGGAGAAGTGTCAATGAGCAGTTCTTC.

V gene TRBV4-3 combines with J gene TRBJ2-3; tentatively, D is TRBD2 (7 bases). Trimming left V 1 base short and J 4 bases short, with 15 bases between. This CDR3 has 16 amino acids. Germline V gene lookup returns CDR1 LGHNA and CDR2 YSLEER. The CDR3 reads CASSQGSGGSSDTQYF. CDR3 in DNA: TGCGCCAGCAGCCAAGGTTCGGGGGGCAGTTCAGATACGCAGTATTTT.

CDR3 in amino acids: CASRAGGENTEAFF. CDR3 nucleotide sequence: TGTGCCAGCAGAGCAGGGGGGGAGAACACTGAAGCTTTCTTT. The gene calls are TRBV6-1 and TRBJ1-1, with 7 bases that match TRBD1. The CDR3 consists of 14 residues. J was trimmed by 1 base and V by 6 bases; bases with no gene match: 5. The germline gives CDR1 MNHNS, CDR2 SASEGT.

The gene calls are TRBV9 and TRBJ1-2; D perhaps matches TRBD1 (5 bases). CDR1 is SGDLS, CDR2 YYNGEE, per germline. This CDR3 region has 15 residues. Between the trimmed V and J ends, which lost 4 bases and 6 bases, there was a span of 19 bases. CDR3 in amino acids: CASSLTPWGRDGYTF. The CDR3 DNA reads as TGTGCCAGCAGCCTCACCCCATGGGGGAGGGATGGCTACACCTTC.

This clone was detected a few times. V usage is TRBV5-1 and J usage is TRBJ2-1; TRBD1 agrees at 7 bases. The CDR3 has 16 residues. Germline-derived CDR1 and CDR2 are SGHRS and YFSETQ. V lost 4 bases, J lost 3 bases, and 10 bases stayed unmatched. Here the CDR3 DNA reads TGCGCCAGCAGCCATACCGGGACAGAAAACTACAATGAGCAGTTCTTC. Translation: CASSHTGTENYNEQFF.

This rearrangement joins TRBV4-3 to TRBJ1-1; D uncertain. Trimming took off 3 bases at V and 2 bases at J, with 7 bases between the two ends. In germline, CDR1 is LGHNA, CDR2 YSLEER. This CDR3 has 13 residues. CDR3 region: CASSHLANTEAFF. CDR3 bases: TGCGCCAGCAGCCACTTGGCCAACACTGAAGCTTTCTTT.

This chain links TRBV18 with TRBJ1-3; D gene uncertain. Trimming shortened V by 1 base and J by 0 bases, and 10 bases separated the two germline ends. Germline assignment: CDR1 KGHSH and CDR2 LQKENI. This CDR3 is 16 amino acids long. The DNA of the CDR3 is TGTGCCAGCTCACCACATGGTGAGATCTCTGGAAACACCATATATTTT. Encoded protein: CASSPHGEISGNTIYF.

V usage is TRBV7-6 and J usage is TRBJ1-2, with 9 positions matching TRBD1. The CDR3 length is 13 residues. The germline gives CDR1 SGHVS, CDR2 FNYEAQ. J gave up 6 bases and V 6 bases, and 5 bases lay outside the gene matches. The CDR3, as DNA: TGTGCCAGCAGTCCACAGGGGGCTGATGGCTACACCTTC. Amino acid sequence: CASSPQGADGYTF.

DNA of the CDR3: TGCGCCAGCAGCTTGGCCCCGCTAGCGGGAGCGTCTTCTAGCACAGATACGCAGTATTTT. Translating it yields CASSLAPLAGASSSTDTQYF. J is TRBJ2-3 and V is TRBV5-1; 10 nucleotides align to TRBD2. CDR1 is SGHRS and CDR2 is YFSETQ in the germline V gene. V lost 0 bases to trimming and J lost 0 bases; unmatched junction nucleotides: 13. The CDR3 contains 20 residues. The variable domain in full, completed from reference TRBV5-1 and TRBJ2-3, reads KAGVTQTPRYLIKTRGQQVTLSCSPISGHRSVSWYQQTPGQGLQFLFEYFSETQRNKGNFPGRFSGRQFSNSRSEMNVSTLELGDSALYLCASSLAPLAGASSSTDTQYFGPGTRLTVL.

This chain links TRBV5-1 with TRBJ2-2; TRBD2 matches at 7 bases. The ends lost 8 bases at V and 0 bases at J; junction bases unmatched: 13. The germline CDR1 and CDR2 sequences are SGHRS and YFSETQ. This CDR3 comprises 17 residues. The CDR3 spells CASGGLGGVSNTGELFF. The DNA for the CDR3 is TGCGCCAGTGGAGGACTAGGTGGGGTCTCGAACACCGGGGAGCTGTTTTTT. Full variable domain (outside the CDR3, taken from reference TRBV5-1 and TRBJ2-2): KAGVTQTPRYLIKTRGQQVTLSCSPISGHRSVSWYQQTPGQGLQFLFEYFSETQRNKGNFPGRFSGRQFSNSRSEMNVSTLELGDSALYLCASGGLGGVSNTGELFFGEGSRLTVL.

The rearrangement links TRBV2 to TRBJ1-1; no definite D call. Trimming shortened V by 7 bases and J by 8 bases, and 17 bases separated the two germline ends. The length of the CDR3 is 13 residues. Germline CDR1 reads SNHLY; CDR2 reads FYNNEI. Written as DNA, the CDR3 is TGTGCCAGCACGCGTGTAAAATCTACCGAAGCTTTCTTT. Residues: CASTRVKSTEAFF.